The 22 T cell receptor beta chains reported below all come from one sample, sequenced in a study of control samples from healthy donors and cancer patients. Produced via immunoSEQ multiplex PCR; TCRdb's table is partial and in-frame only. The sample has some 410,000 clones, about nine tenths seen once. The material sequenced was PBMCs. The receptors come from a man aged 35 to 55 with head and neck cancer.

Turning to this clone: The junction and the germline gene differ at one end; a read error may be behind it. The chain links TRBV2 to TRBJ1-1, with TRBD1 matching over 7 bases. The CDR3 contains 17 residues. The germline CDR1 and CDR2 sequences are SNHLY and FYNNEI. The CDR3, as DNA: TGTGCCAGCAGAGAAGGACAGGTGACAAACTTGAACACTGAAGCTTTCTTT. Amino acid sequence: CASREGQVTNLNTEAFF. The variable domain in full, with the rest retrieved from reference TRBV2 and TRBJ1-1, is EPEVTQTPSHQVTQMGQEVILRCVPISNHLYFYWYRQILGQKVEFLVSFYNNEISEKSEIFDDQFSVERPDGSNFTLKIRSTKLEDSAMYFCASREGQVTNLNTEAFFGQGTRLTVV.

The rearrangement joins TRBV29-1 to TRBJ2-1; D is unresolved. CDR3 length equals 13 residues. Germline loops: CDR1 SQVTM, CDR2 ANQGSEA. The ends were cut back, 3 bases at V and 6 bases at J, with 12 bases in the middle. CDR3: CSVEAPKSNEQFF. The CDR3 DNA follows: TGCAGCGTTGAGGCCCCCAAGAGCAATGAGCAGTTCTTC.

J is TRBJ1-1 and V is TRBV2; 7 nucleotides line up with TRBD1. The length of the CDR3 is 13 residues. The germline V gene encodes CDR1 SNHLY and CDR2 FYNNEI. The V segment lost 8 bases and the J segment 11 bases; nucleotides outside the gene matches: 14. The CDR3 here is CASGTGTASGAFF. The CDR3 region has the DNA TGTGCCAGCGGAACCGGGACAGCAAGCGGGGCTTTCTTT.

This clone has only a few counts. This chain connects TRBV5-1 to TRBJ2-5; perhaps D is TRBD1 or TRBD2 (6 bases each). This CDR3 spans 17 amino acids. CDR1 is SGHRS and CDR2 is YFSETQ in the germline V gene. Between the trimmed V and J ends, which lost 7 bases and 10 bases, there was a span of 32 bases. Here the CDR3 DNA reads TGCGCCAGCCGGGTGACCGCCAATATTCCCCCGGGGGCGGGCCAGTACTTC. Encoded protein: CASRVTANIPPGAGQYF.

V gene TRBV30 combines with J gene TRBJ2-3; 7 bases line up with TRBD2. V shed 3 bases and J 2 bases; nucleotides not matched to a gene: 8. CDR1 is GTSNPN, CDR2 SVGIG, per germline (reference sequence). The CDR3 totals 15 residues. CDR3 nucleotides: TGTGCCTGGAGCGCCTCACGGGGGGACACAGATACGCAGTATTTT. Amino acid sequence: CAWSASRGDTDTQYF.

In this sample, this clone turned up a few times. The rearrangement joins TRBV6-2 or TRBV6-3 to TRBJ1-1; TRBD1 matches 8 bases. Germline CDR1 is MNHEY and CDR2 is SVGEGT. V was clipped by 5 bases and J by 2 bases; unmatched bases: 7. This CDR3 spans 15 amino acids. The CDR3 sequence is CASSDRGRGNTEAFF. The CDR3 region has the DNA TGTGCCAGCAGTGACAGGGGAAGGGGAAACACTGAAGCTTTCTTT.

This clone occurred a few times. The chain couples TRBV12-5 to TRBJ1-1; possibly TRBD1 for D (5 bases). The V gene lost 0 bases and the J gene lost 4 bases, with 21 bases spanning the gap. CDR3 length: 18 residues. CDR1 and CDR2 from the germline V gene are LGHNT and FRNRAP. The CDR3 sequence is CASGLVRYAGSTVTEAFF. CDR3 bases: TGTGCTAGTGGTTTGGTACGTTACGCAGGGTCTACGGTCACTGAAGCTTTCTTT.

The CDR3 coding sequence is TGTGCCAGCACCCTGGACAGACACACCGGGGAGCTGTTTTTT. This translates into CASTLDRHTGELFF. The rearrangement joins TRBV6-5 to TRBJ2-2; a possible D gene is TRBD1 (6 bases). The V end lost 7 bases, the J end lost 3 bases, and 12 bases lay between the germline ends. CDR3 length: 14 amino acids. The germline CDR1 and CDR2 sequences are MNHEY and SVGAGI.

The V call is TRBV4-1, the J call TRBJ2-7; 7 nucleotides align to TRBD1. V lost 2 bases to trimming and J lost 2 bases; unmatched junction nucleotides: 6. The germline gives CDR1 MGHRA, CDR2 YSYEKL. The CDR3 extends over 15 amino acids. Here the CDR3 reads CASSQQQGIPYEQYF. The CDR3, as DNA: TGCGCCAGCAGCCAACAACAGGGGATTCCCTACGAGCAGTACTTC.

V is TRBV28 and J is TRBJ1-4; TRBD1 agrees at 8 bases. Germline-derived CDR1 and CDR2 are MDHEN and SYDVKM. CDR3 length: 13 amino acids. V was pared by 8 bases and J by 10 bases, with 9 bases of the junction left unmatched. CDR3 in DNA: TGTGCCAGCTTAGGGACAGGACTTCGAAAACTGTTTTTT. Residues: CASLGTGLRKLFF.

The chain combines TRBV5-4 with TRBJ2-1; TRBD2 matches at 9 bases. The CDR3 extends over 14 amino acids. Losses at the gene ends were 4 bases for V and 4 bases for J; bases not matched to a gene: 3. The germline CDR1 and CDR2 sequences are SGHNT and YYREEE (reference sequence). The CDR3 DNA follows: TGTGCCAGCAGCCCAGCGGGGGGTTACAATGAGCAGTTCTTC. Encoded protein: CASSPAGGYNEQFF.

The rearrangement joins TRBV4-3 to TRBJ2-7, with TRBD2 matching over 11 bases. This CDR3 has 19 amino acids. The ends lost 0 bases at V and 3 bases at J; junction bases unmatched: 13. Germline V lookup: CDR1 LGHNA, CDR2 YSLEER. CDR3 sequence: CASSQDIAGGPGAFYEQYF. DNA for the CDR3: TGCGCCAGCAGCCAAGATATAGCGGGGGGGCCTGGGGCCTTCTACGAGCAGTACTTC.

The chain has TRBV5-1 and TRBJ1-2, with D possibly being TRBD1 (6 bases). Germline V gives CDR1 SGHRS, CDR2 YFSETQ. This CDR3 is built from 14 residues. V was clipped by 4 bases and J by 2 bases, with 12 bases between them. The CDR3 DNA reads TGCGCCAGCAGCCCCACGACAGGAAACTATGGCTACACCTTC. Its protein is CASSPTTGNYGYTF.

The rearrangement joins TRBV7-9 to TRBJ1-1, with D tentatively TRBD1 (6 bases). The CDR3 contains 16 residues. The germline CDR1 and CDR2 sequences are SEHNR and FQNEAQ (reference sequence). The V end was cut by 3 bases, the J end by 4 bases, with 18 bases between. The CDR3 bases are TGTGCCAGCAGCTTCCCCCCGGGGGCCCCGGGCACTGAAGCTTTCTTT. Translating gives CASSFPPGAPGTEAFF.

The rearrangement uses TRBV12-5 and TRBJ1-1, with TRBD1 matching 8 bases. This CDR3 has 15 amino acids. With 4 bases clipped from V and 1 base from J, the junction kept 5 bases outside the gene matches. Germline CDR1 reads LGHNT; CDR2 reads FRNRAP. CDR3 protein: CASGSPTGENTEAFF. The CDR3 region has the DNA TGTGCTAGTGGTTCCCCGACAGGGGAGAACACTGAAGCTTTCTTT.

The chain couples TRBV5-6 to TRBJ2-7, with D perhaps assigned TRBD1 or TRBD2 (5 bases each). The CDR3 is 14 amino acids. Germline V lookup: CDR1 SGHDT, CDR2 YYEEEE. V shed 5 bases and J shed 5 bases, with 17 bases lying between them. The CDR3 DNA is TGTGCCAGCAGACCCCGGGACCCTTTCGACGAGCAGTACTTC. Protein product: CASRPRDPFDEQYF.

The CDR3 protein is CASTILGSTDTQYF. DNA for the CDR3: TGCGCCAGCACCATTCTGGGGAGCACAGATACGCAGTATTTT. This chain uses TRBV5-1 with TRBJ2-3; unclear D gene. V was cut by 6 bases and J by 0 bases, with 11 bases left in between. Germline CDR1 is SGHRS and CDR2 is YFSETQ. This CDR3 region has 14 residues. Full variable domain (remainder filled in from reference TRBV5-1 and TRBJ2-3): KAGVTQTPRYLIKTRGQQVTLSCSPISGHRSVSWYQQTPGQGLQFLFEYFSETQRNKGNFPGRFSGRQFSNSRSEMNVSTLELGDSALYLCASTILGSTDTQYFGPGTRLTVL.

The CDR3 loop is CASSRRGGSEKLFF. CDR3 DNA sequence: TGTGCCAGTAGTCGACGGGGGGGTAGTGAAAAACTGTTTTTT. This chain joins TRBV19 and TRBJ1-4; D might be TRBD1 (5 bases). This CDR3 has 14 amino acids. Germline assignment: CDR1 LNHDA and CDR2 SQIVND (reference sequence). V was shortened by 5 bases and J by 7 bases, with 14 bases between the two germline ends. Together with reference TRBV19 and TRBJ1-4, the CDR3 gives the full variable domain: DGGITQSPKYLFRKEGQNVTLSCEQNLNHDAMYWYRQDPGQGLRLIYYSQIVNDFQKGDIAEGYSVSREKKESFPLTVTSAQKNPTAFYLCASSRRGGSEKLFFGSGTQLSVL.

The rearrangement joins TRBV7-2 to TRBJ2-1; no definite D call. Germline CDR1 SGHTA, CDR2 FQGNSA. The CDR3 extends over 12 amino acids. V lost 4 bases and J 3 bases, leaving 4 bases between the germline ends. The CDR3 is CASSSGYNEQFF. The CDR3 bases are TGTGCCAGCAGCTCGGGCTACAATGAGCAGTTCTTC.

The chain combines TRBV11-2 with TRBJ2-3; 7 bases align to TRBD2. J was trimmed by 2 bases and V by 3 bases; bases with no gene match: 8. The CDR3 consists of 16 residues. Germline CDR1 reads SGHAT; CDR2 reads FQNNGV. CDR3 sequence: CASSFRSSGSTDTQYF. As DNA, the CDR3 is TGTGCCAGCAGCTTCAGGTCTAGCGGTTCCACAGATACGCAGTATTTT.

This chain joins TRBV3-1 (or the pseudogene TRBV3-2) and TRBJ2-5, with D possibly being TRBD1 or TRBD2 (6 bases each). This CDR3 is 17 amino acids long. V lost 1 base, J lost 4 bases, and 19 bases lay in between. Germline-derived CDR1 and CDR2 are LGHDT and YNNKEL (reference sequence). CDR3 coding DNA: TGTGCCAGCAGCCAAGTCGGGGGCGGGTTGGGGAGAGAGACCCAGTACTTC. This sequence encodes CASSQVGGGLGRETQYF.

The chain has TRBV30 and TRBJ2-3; possibly TRBD2 for D (5 bases). V was pared by 1 base and J by 5 bases, with 16 bases between. This CDR3 region has 15 residues. Germline assignment: CDR1 GTSNPN and CDR2 SVGIG (reference sequence). The CDR3 DNA follows: TGTGCCTGGAGTGAAGGGCTTGGAGAGGGAGATACGCAGTATTTT. Protein: CAWSEGLGEGDTQYF.